Listed below are T cell receptor beta chains from one sample, sequenced in a study of blood T cell repertoires in COVID-19. Produced via immunoSEQ multiplex PCR; TCRdb's table is partial and in-frame only. The sample shows 200,000 to 250,000 clones, 87% of them seen only once. Source material: PBMCs or T cells enriched from blood (not recorded which). Source of these receptors: a man aged 25 to 40 who had recovered from COVID-19. CDR3s include the opening cysteine and the closing phenylalanine or tryptophan. Each record gives: CDR3 DNA, CDR3 protein, clone size, J gene, D gene, V gene. A D gene is named only where the DNA matches it firmly. Expanded clones are given a class, and other clones once, few, many or no size at all.

cdr3_nt: TGTGCCAGCAGTTTGACTGGGACAGGGAATTCACCCCTCCACTTT
cdr3_aa: CASSLTGTGNSPLHF
clone_size: few
j_call: TRBJ1-6
d_call: TRBD1
v_call: TRBV27

cdr3_nt: TGTGCCAGCAGCACAGGTCTGGGTGGCTACACCTTC
cdr3_aa: CASSTGLGGYTF
clone_size: NA
j_call: TRBJ1-2
d_call: NA
v_call: TRBV28

cdr3_nt: TGTGCCAGCGCGTCGGGAGTATCAGATACGCAGTATTTT
cdr3_aa: CASASGVSDTQYF
clone_size: NA
j_call: TRBJ2-3
d_call: NA
v_call: TRBV6-5

cdr3_nt: TGTGCCAGCAGCTTCTTCAGGGGTTCTAATTCACCCCTCCACTTT
cdr3_aa: CASSFFRGSNSPLHF
clone_size: NA
j_call: TRBJ1-6
d_call: NA
v_call: TRBV5-8

cdr3_nt: TGCGCCAGCAGCCCAGGGACAGGCGGCGGCACTGAAGCTTTCTTT
cdr3_aa: CASSPGTGGGTEAFF
clone_size: NA
j_call: TRBJ1-1
d_call: TRBD1
v_call: TRBV5-1

cdr3_nt: TGTGCCAGCAGCTTAACAGGACAAGGTGGCGAGCAGTACTTC
cdr3_aa: CASSLTGQGGEQYF
clone_size: NA
j_call: TRBJ2-7
d_call: NA
v_call: TRBV7-9

cdr3_nt: TGCGCCAGCAGCCCCGGACAGCTAACGAACACCGGGGAGCTGTTTTTT
cdr3_aa: CASSPGQLTNTGELFF
clone_size: NA
j_call: TRBJ2-2
d_call: NA
v_call: TRBV4-1

cdr3_nt: TGTGCCAGCAGCTTGGTCCTCGACTCCCCGACCGAGCAGTACTTC
cdr3_aa: CASSLVLDSPTEQYF
clone_size: few
j_call: TRBJ2-7
d_call: NA
v_call: TRBV5-4

cdr3_nt: TGTGCCAGCAGCTTGGGAGCCCGGGACAGGGACGGGCAGCCCCAGCATTTT
cdr3_aa: CASSLGARDRDGQPQHF
clone_size: NA
j_call: TRBJ1-5
d_call: TRBD1
v_call: TRBV11-3

cdr3_nt: TGTGCCAGCACCCCGGGACAGGGGTATAACGAGCAGTACTTC
cdr3_aa: CASTPGQGYNEQYF
clone_size: NA
j_call: TRBJ2-7
d_call: TRBD1
v_call: TRBV2

cdr3_nt: TGTGCCAGCAGCTACCAAAGAAGGTGGACAGGGTCAAAGGTTGTCATGGAGGAAAAACTGTTTTTT
cdr3_aa: CASSYQRRWTGSKVVMEEKLFF
clone_size: NA
j_call: TRBJ1-4
d_call: TRBD1
v_call: TRBV6-6

cdr3_nt: TGTGCCAGCAGCTCCACGGGATTCCTCTCCTACGAGCAGTACTTC
cdr3_aa: CASSSTGFLSYEQYF
clone_size: NA
j_call: TRBJ2-7
d_call: NA
v_call: TRBV11-2

cdr3_nt: TGTGCCAGCACTACTACATGGGGACAGGGGAGGTACGAGCAGTACTTC
cdr3_aa: CASTTTWGQGRYEQYF
clone_size: once
j_call: TRBJ2-7
d_call: TRBD1
v_call: TRBV27

cdr3_nt: TGCGCCAGCAGCCAAGACTACTGGGACAAGAACTATGGCTACACCTTC
cdr3_aa: CASSQDYWDKNYGYTF
clone_size: NA
j_call: TRBJ1-2
d_call: NA
v_call: TRBV4-1

cdr3_nt: TGTGCCAGCAGTTATACAGGGCACTCTGGAAACACCATATATTTT
cdr3_aa: CASSYTGHSGNTIYF
clone_size: NA
j_call: TRBJ1-3
d_call: NA
v_call: TRBV28

cdr3_nt: TGCAGCGTTGGGGTACAGGGGGAGACCCAGTACTTC
cdr3_aa: CSVGVQGETQYF
clone_size: NA
j_call: TRBJ2-5
d_call: TRBD1
v_call: TRBV29-1

cdr3_nt: TGTGCTAGTGGTTTGGTACGAAGTGGGGGGATATTAGTTGAAAAACTGTTTTTT
cdr3_aa: CASGLVRSGGILVEKLFF
clone_size: NA
j_call: TRBJ1-4
d_call: NA
v_call: TRBV12-5

cdr3_nt: TGTGCCAGCAGTCGAAACCAGGGGGATACGCAGTATTTT
cdr3_aa: CASSRNQGDTQYF
clone_size: NA
j_call: TRBJ2-3
d_call: NA
v_call: TRBV12-3/TRBV12-4

cdr3_nt: TGTGCCAGTTCGCCAGGGGGTTGGTCCTACAATGAGCAGTTCTTC
cdr3_aa: CASSPGGWSYNEQFF
clone_size: NA
j_call: TRBJ2-1
d_call: TRBD1
v_call: TRBV2